The text below deals with one T cell receptor beta chain. Its antigen is unknown. These data come from a study of Ad26.COV2.S vaccination and SARS-CoV-2 variants. Findings and limits, study-wide: Placebo recipients showed lower spike-specific TCR breadth than vaccinees.

Sequencing used immunoSEQ multiplex PCR; TCRdb keeps in-frame clones, though not all of them. The table records under 550,000 clones, approximately 87% of them present only once. Noted treatment: approximately 18 received Ad26.COV2.S at low or high dose, single or two shots; about five received placebo; per-sample allocation not given. Sample collection was performed on day 63 after the first vaccine or placebo injection. This CDR3 has 10 amino acids. Germline CDR1 reads DFQATT; CDR2 reads SNEGSKA (reference sequence). V shed 6 bases and J shed 6 bases, with 5 bases lying between them. The sample consisted of peripheral blood, taken in a trial of Ad26.COV2.S vaccine versus placebo. The genes are TRBV20-1 and TRBJ2-2, with D unresolved. This receptor was identified in a person aged 18 to 59 who received the Ad26.COV2.S COVID-19 vaccine or a placebo. CDR3 in amino acids: CSAQAGELFF. The CDR3 region has the DNA TGCAGTGCCCAGGCCGGGGAGCTGTTTTTT.